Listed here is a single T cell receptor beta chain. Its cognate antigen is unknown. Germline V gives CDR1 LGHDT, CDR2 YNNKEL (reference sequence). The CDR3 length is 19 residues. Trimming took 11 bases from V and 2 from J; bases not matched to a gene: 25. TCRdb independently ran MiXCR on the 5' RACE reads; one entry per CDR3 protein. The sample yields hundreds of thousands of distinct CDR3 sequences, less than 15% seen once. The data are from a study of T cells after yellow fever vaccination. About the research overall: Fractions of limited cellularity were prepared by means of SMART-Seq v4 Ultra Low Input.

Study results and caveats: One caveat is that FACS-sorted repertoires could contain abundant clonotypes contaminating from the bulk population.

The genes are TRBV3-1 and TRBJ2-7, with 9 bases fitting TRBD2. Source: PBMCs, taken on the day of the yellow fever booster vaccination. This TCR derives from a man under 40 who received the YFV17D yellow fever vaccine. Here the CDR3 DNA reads TGTGCCTGCACCCAAGCAATCCCAGGTAGGGCTAGCGGGGCCTACGAGCAGTACTTC. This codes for CACTQAIPGRASGAYEQYF.